The 14 T cell receptor beta chains below all came from one sample that was sequenced in a study of T cells in Graves' hyperthyroidism and ophthalmopathy. Amplification of TCR beta CDR3 regions was performed using RNA transcripts as template. First-round RT-PCR targeting the TCR CDR3 was performed with the HTBI primer set. TCRdb re-called the multiplex PCR reads through MiXCR, storing one row per CDR3 protein. The data hold around 440,000 distinct CDR3 sequences, with about a sixth observed a single time. Sequences were obtained from blood. The receptors here all came from a woman aged 18-29 years with Graves' hyperthyroidism.

This clonotype was seen ten or more times. This sequence joins TRBV7-2 and TRBJ1-1; D unresolved. V lost 5 bases and J 4 bases, leaving 11 bases between the germline ends. Looked up from germline, CDR1 is SGHTA and CDR2 is FQGNSA. The CDR3 consists of 13 residues. CDR3 bases: TGTGCCAGCAGCCTGCAGAAGGGCACTGAAGCTTTCTTT. It codes for CASSLQKGTEAFF.

There are many counts of this clonotype. CDR3 DNA sequence: TGCAGCGTGACCTCCCTTCTTACAGGGTTAAAACTGTTTTTT. Amino acids: CSVTSLLTGLKLFF. The chain links TRBV29-1 to TRBJ1-4, with D possibly TRBD1 on 6 matching bases. CDR3 length: 14 amino acids. CDR1 is SQVTM and CDR2 is ANQGSEA in the germline V gene. V shed 6 bases and J shed 10 bases, with 21 bases lying between them.

The rearrangement uses TRBV3-1 and TRBJ2-5; D assignment may be TRBD1 or TRBD2 (6 bases each). The V gene lost 6 bases and the J gene lost 5 bases, with 16 bases spanning the gap. CDR3 length: 14 amino acids. CDR1 is LGHDT and CDR2 is YNNKEL in the germline V gene (reference sequence). DNA for the CDR3: TGTGCCAGCAGTTTATTAGGGGGGACGGAGACCCAGTACTTC. Translating gives CASSLLGGTETQYF.

This clonotype has ten or more counts. The chain couples TRBV30 to TRBJ1-4; D remains unclear. This CDR3 region has 15 residues. V was trimmed by 5 bases and J by 3 bases, leaving 16 bases between them. The germline V gene has CDR1 GTSNPN and CDR2 SVGIG (reference sequence). The CDR3 DNA is TGTGCCTGGGCCCGCGGGATTTACTCTAATGAAAAACTGTTTTTT. Amino acids: CAWARGIYSNEKLFF. Combining the CDR3 with reference TRBV30 and TRBJ1-4 gives the whole variable domain SQTIHQWPATLVQPVGSPLSLECTVEGTSNPNLYWYRQAAGRGLQLLFYSVGIGQISSEVPQNLSASRPQDRQFILSSKKLLLSDSGFYLCAWARGIYSNEKLFFGSGTQLSVL.

On this clonotype: This sequence may be a read error, since a much larger clone differs from it by one base. The chain employs TRBV6-1 and TRBJ2-1; D is unclear. CDR3 length: 12 amino acids. Per the germline V gene, CDR1 is MNHNS and CDR2 is SASEGT. V was shortened by 6 bases and J by 5 bases, with 8 bases between the two germline ends. CDR3 sequence (DNA): TGTGCCAGCAGAAGGATAGACAATGAGCAGTTCTTC. Its protein is CASRRIDNEQFF.

The V and J genes are TRBV6-2 or TRBV6-3 and TRBJ1-3; perhaps TRBD1 as D (5 bases). Trimming took off 5 bases at V and 6 bases at J, with 14 bases between the two ends. The length of the CDR3 is 14 residues. From germline, CDR1 is MNHEY and CDR2 SVGEGT. The CDR3: CASSRGTGVNTIYF. DNA of the CDR3: TGTGCCAGCAGTAGAGGGACGGGGGTAAACACCATATATTTT.

The chain joins TRBV5-5 to TRBJ2-6; no clear D. The CDR3 extends over 16 amino acids. The germline gives CDR1 SGHKS, CDR2 YYEKEE (reference sequence). With 3 bases removed from V and 1 base from J, the gap between germline ends came to 11 bases. CDR3 region: CASSSKGGSGANVLTF. The CDR3 coding sequence is TGTGCCAGCAGCTCTAAGGGTGGATCTGGGGCCAACGTCCTGACTTTC.

With regard to this clonotype: A much more abundant neighbour one base away suggests this may be a read error. The chain recombines TRBV11-2 with TRBJ1-5; D unresolved. CDR1 and CDR2 (germline): SGHAT, FQNNGV. Trimming left V 0 bases short and J 5 bases short, with 8 bases between. The CDR3 loop spans 14 amino acids. CDR3 DNA sequence: TGTGCCAGCAGCTTAGAGGGCAGTTATCAGCCCCAGCATTTT. This encodes CASSLEGSYQPQHF.

This clonotype was detected many times. V and J are TRBV7-3 and TRBJ1-2; D not resolved. The V gene lost 1 base and the J gene lost 5 bases, with 8 bases spanning the gap. The CDR3 is 13 amino acids. Per germline, CDR1 SGHTA and CDR2 FQGTGA. The CDR3 sequence: CASSLNSGYGYTF. DNA of the CDR3: TGTGCCAGCAGCTTAAATTCCGGGTATGGCTACACCTTC.

This clonotype occurred many times. This chain links TRBV7-2 with TRBJ2-5; no definite D call. The length of the CDR3 is 14 residues. V was shortened by 3 bases and J by 2 bases, with 10 bases between the two germline ends. The germline gives CDR1 SGHTA, CDR2 FQGNSA. The CDR3 is CASSLYGSQETQYF. In nucleotides, the CDR3 is TGTGCCAGCAGCTTGTACGGATCTCAAGAGACCCAGTACTTC.

This clonotype was counted ten times or more. The chain recombines TRBV2 with TRBJ1-4; D is unresolved. Germline-derived CDR1 and CDR2 are SNHLY and FYNNEI. This CDR3 is 12 amino acids long. Between the trimmed V and J ends, which lost 6 bases and 8 bases, there was a span of 10 bases. The CDR3 DNA is TGTGCCAGCAGCACTCATGAGGAAAAACTGTTTTTT. Translation: CASSTHEEKLFF.

This clonotype was detected many times. The rearrangement joins TRBV6-1 to TRBJ1-1; perhaps TRBD1 as D (5 bases). Germline V gene data show CDR1 as MNHNS and CDR2 as SASEGT. Deletions cut 7 bases from V and 5 bases from J, with 20 bases between. This CDR3 spans 15 amino acids. This CDR3 is CASTLRGRMATEAFF. The CDR3, as DNA: TGTGCCAGCACCCTGAGGGGCAGGATGGCAACTGAAGCTTTCTTT.

This clonotype occurred many times. The chain combines TRBV5-1 with TRBJ1-4, with 8 bases matching TRBD1. Germline V gives CDR1 SGHRS, CDR2 YFSETQ. This CDR3 comprises 16 residues. V lost 4 bases to trimming and J lost 6 bases; unmatched junction nucleotides: 11. CDR3 DNA: TGCGCCAGCAGCCGGAGCGGGACAGGTCAATATGAAAAACTGTTTTTT. It specifies CASSRSGTGQYEKLFF.

This clonotype appeared many times. This chain links TRBV11-2 with TRBJ2-5; TRBD2 might be the D (5 bases). The CDR3 extends over 15 amino acids. V was cut by 0 bases and J by 6 bases, with 14 bases left in between. Germline CDR1 SGHAT, CDR2 FQNNGV. The CDR3 DNA sequence: TGTGCCAGCAGCTTAGATCGGCTAGCTCGGAAGACCCAGTACTTC. Translated, it gives CASSLDRLARKTQYF.